This record covers a single T cell receptor beta chain. This record belongs to a study of blood T cell repertoires in COVID-19. Profiling relied on immunoSEQ multiplex PCR, and the TCRdb table lists in-frame clones only, not all of them. The sample includes some 170,000 clones, 82% of them seen just once. The CDR3 sequence is 18 residues long. The J segment lost 4 bases and the V segment lost 0 bases, leaving 9 bases of the junction unmatched. CDR1 and CDR2 from the germline V gene are SGDLS and YYNGEE. This clonotype was obtained from a woman in her 70s with acute or convalescent COVID-19. This chain joins TRBV9 and TRBJ2-1; 11 positions match TRBD2. The sample taken for sequencing was peripheral blood. Here the CDR3 reads CASSVGLLAGGFYNEQFF. CDR3 in DNA: TGTGCCAGCAGCGTAGGTCTCCTAGCGGGGGGCTTTTACAATGAGCAGTTCTTC. The full variable domain, with the rest looked up from reference TRBV9 and TRBJ2-1, is DSGVTQTPKHLITATGQRVTLRCSPRSGDLSVYWYQQSLDQGLQFLIQYYNGEERAKGNILERFSAQQFPDLHSELNLSSLELGDSALYFCASSVGLLAGGFYNEQFFGPGTRLTVL.